These 11 T cell receptor beta chains were sequenced from one sample in a study of long-term antiretroviral therapy in people with HIV. A v3.0 immunoSEQ assay was performed at survey level. Profiling relied on immunoSEQ multiplex PCR, and the TCRdb table lists in-frame clones only, not all of them. The sample shows some 30,000 clones, 90% of them seen only once. The sample here was unsorted PBMCs, taken about 5.3 years after starting antiretroviral therapy. Every receptor here comes from a woman in her 40s with HIV.

A few counts support this clone. One junction end disagrees with the germline gene, perhaps due to a read error. The chain's CDR3 is CASTLGGTAPISTF. In nucleotides, the CDR3 is TGTGCCAGCACCTTAGGTGGGACAGCCCCGATTTCCACCTTC. The chain uses TRBV7-9 and TRBJ1-2; the match to TRBD1 covers 7 bases. The CDR3 runs 14 residues. CDR1 and CDR2 (germline): SEHNR, FQNEAQ (reference sequence).

V gene TRBV2 combines with J gene TRBJ1-5; 7 bases line up with TRBD1. CDR1 and CDR2 (germline): SNHLY, FYNNEI. The CDR3 totals 14 residues. J was trimmed by 4 bases and V by 6 bases; bases with no gene match: 6. The CDR3 nucleotides read TGTGCCAGCAGGCCAGACAGGGAAAATCAGCCCCAGCATTTT. Its protein product is CASRPDRENQPQHF.

This chain connects TRBV7-2 to TRBJ2-5, with 9 nucleotides matching TRBD1. This CDR3 region has 15 residues. Germline CDR1 SGHTA, CDR2 FQGNSA. Trimming took 4 bases from V and 3 from J; bases not matched to a gene: 6. CDR3 in amino acids: CASSSRQGGEETQYF. CDR3 DNA: TGTGCCAGCAGCTCTCGACAGGGGGGAGAAGAGACCCAGTACTTC.

This sequence joins TRBV9 and TRBJ2-2; no firm D call. This CDR3 contains 16 residues. Germline-derived CDR1 and CDR2 are SGDLS and YYNGEE. The V and J ends lost 3 bases and 0 bases respectively, with 12 bases between them. The CDR3 DNA follows: TGTGCCAGCAGCGACCCGCGCACAGCGAACACCGGGGAGCTGTTTTTT. This sequence encodes CASSDPRTANTGELFF.

The chain couples TRBV6-6 to TRBJ1-4; perhaps TRBD1 as D (5 bases). The V and J ends lost 6 bases and 2 bases respectively, with 13 bases between them. Germline assignment: CDR1 MNHNY and CDR2 SVGAGI (reference sequence). CDR3 length: 15 residues. CDR3 sequence (DNA): TGTGCCAGCAGGGATAGGGGCAGGACTAATGAAAAACTGTTTTTT. Protein product: CASRDRGRTNEKLFF.

The rearrangement links TRBV2 to TRBJ2-3, with D uncertain. This CDR3 has 17 residues. Trimming stripped 3 bases from V and 0 bases from J, with 16 bases between. Germline V gene lookup returns CDR1 SNHLY and CDR2 FYNNEI. For the CDR3, the DNA is TGTGCCAGCAGTGAGCTGGGAACAGATTTTAGCACAGATACGCAGTATTTT. Its protein product is CASSELGTDFSTDTQYF.

The rearrangement links TRBV5-4 to TRBJ2-2; 8 bases align to TRBD1. J gave up 5 bases and V 4 bases, and 7 bases lay outside the gene matches. This CDR3 comprises 15 residues. Germline-derived CDR1 and CDR2 are SGHNT and YYREEE (reference sequence). The CDR3 DNA is TGTGCCAGCAGCCTACCAGGGGGCAGTACCGGGGAGCTGTTTTTT. It specifies CASSLPGGSTGELFF.

The J gene is TRBJ2-1, the V gene TRBV4-1; TRBD2 agrees at 12 bases. The junction had 11 bases not matched to a gene; V was cut back by 4 bases and J by 4 bases. This CDR3 spans 18 amino acids. CDR1 is MGHRA, CDR2 YSYEKL, per germline. The CDR3 DNA reads TGCGCCAGCAGCCGCCGAAGTCAGACTAGCGGGGGTTACAATGAGCAGTTCTTC. Translation gives CASSRRSQTSGGYNEQFF.

V and J are TRBV10-1 and TRBJ1-2; 10 bases agree with TRBD1. Germline CDR1 and CDR2: WNHNN and SYGVQD (reference sequence). V was clipped by 2 bases and J by 7 bases; unmatched bases: 4. This CDR3 spans 14 amino acids. The DNA of the CDR3 is TGCGCCAGCAGTGAGGGGACAGGGGAATTTGGCTACACCTTC. Its translation is CASSEGTGEFGYTF.

V and J are TRBV7-2 and TRBJ2-1; no firm D call. This CDR3 is 13 amino acids long. V dropped 5 bases and J dropped 7 bases, with 12 bases sitting between them. Germline V gene lookup returns CDR1 SGHTA and CDR2 FQGNSA. The CDR3 here is CASSTLLVNEQFF. The CDR3 coding sequence is TGTGCCAGCAGCACCCTACTCGTGAATGAGCAGTTCTTC. Combining the CDR3 with reference TRBV7-2 and TRBJ2-1 gives the whole variable domain GAGVSQSPSNKVTEKGKDVELRCDPISGHTALYWYRQSLGQGLEFLIYFQGNSAPDKSGLPSDRFSAERTGGSVSTLTIQRTQQEDSAVYLCASSTLLVNEQFFGPGTRLTVL.

The CDR3: CASSYLAGTDGYTF. CDR3 DNA sequence: TGTGCCAGCAGTTACTTAGCAGGGACGGATGGCTACACCTTC. V is TRBV6-6 and J is TRBJ1-2; tentative D call: TRBD1 (5 bases). The germline V gene encodes CDR1 MNHNY and CDR2 SVGAGI (reference sequence). This CDR3 spans 14 amino acids. Trimming stripped 1 base from V and 6 bases from J, with 12 bases between.